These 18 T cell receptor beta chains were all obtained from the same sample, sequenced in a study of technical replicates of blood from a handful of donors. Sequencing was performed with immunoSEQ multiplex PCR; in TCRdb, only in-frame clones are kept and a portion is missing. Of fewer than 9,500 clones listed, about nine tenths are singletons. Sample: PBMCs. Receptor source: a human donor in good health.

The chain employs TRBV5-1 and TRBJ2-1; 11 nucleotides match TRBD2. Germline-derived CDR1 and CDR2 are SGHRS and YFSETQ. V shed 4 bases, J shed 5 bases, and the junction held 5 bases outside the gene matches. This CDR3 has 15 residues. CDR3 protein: CASSPTSGTNNEQFF. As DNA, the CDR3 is TGCGCCAGCAGCCCGACTAGCGGGACGAACAATGAGCAGTTCTTC.

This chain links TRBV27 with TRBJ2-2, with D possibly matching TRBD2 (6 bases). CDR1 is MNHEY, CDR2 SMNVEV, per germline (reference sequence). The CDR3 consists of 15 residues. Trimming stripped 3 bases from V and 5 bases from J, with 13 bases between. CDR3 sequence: CASSFGSLRTGELFF. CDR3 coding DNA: TGTGCCAGCAGTTTCGGGAGTTTAAGGACCGGGGAGCTGTTTTTT.

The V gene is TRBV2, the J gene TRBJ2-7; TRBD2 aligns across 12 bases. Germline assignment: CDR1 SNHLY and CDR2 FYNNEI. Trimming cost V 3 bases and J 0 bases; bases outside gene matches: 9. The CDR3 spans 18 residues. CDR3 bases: TGTGCCAGCAGTGATGCTAGCGGGAGGGCCATACTCTCCTACGAGCAGTACTTC. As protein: CASSDASGRAILSYEQYF.

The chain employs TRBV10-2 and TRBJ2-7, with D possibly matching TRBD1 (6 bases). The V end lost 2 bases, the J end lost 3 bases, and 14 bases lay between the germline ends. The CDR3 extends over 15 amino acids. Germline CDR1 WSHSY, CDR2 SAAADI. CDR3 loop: CASSESWAGVYEQYF. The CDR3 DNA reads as TGCGCCAGCAGTGAGAGCTGGGCAGGGGTCTACGAGCAGTACTTC.

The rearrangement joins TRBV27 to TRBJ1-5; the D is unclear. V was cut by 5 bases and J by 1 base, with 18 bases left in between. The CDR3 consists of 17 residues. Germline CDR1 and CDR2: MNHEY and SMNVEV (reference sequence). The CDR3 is CASSPLNWALSNQPQHF. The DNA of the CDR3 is TGTGCCAGCAGTCCCCTTAATTGGGCATTAAGCAATCAGCCCCAGCATTTT.

CDR3 bases: TGTGCCAGCAGCTTAGCGTTCGGGGAGTTCGGCACTGAAGCTTTCTTT. Translating gives CASSLAFGEFGTEAFF. The genes are TRBV7-8 and TRBJ1-1; D remains ambiguous. The germline V gene has CDR1 SGHVS and CDR2 FQNEAQ. The length of the CDR3 is 16 residues. The germline V and J ends were trimmed by 0 bases and 4 bases, with 15 bases remaining between them.

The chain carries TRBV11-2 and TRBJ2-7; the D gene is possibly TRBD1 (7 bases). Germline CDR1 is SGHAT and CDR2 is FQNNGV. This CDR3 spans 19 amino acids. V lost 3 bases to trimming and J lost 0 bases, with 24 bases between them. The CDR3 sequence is CASSFTPTGGDSLSYEQYF. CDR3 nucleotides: TGTGCCAGCAGCTTTACACCAACCGGAGGGGACAGCCTCTCCTACGAGCAGTACTTC. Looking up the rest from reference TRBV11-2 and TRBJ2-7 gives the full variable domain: EAGVAQSPRYKIIEKRQSVAFWCNPISGHATLYWYQQILGQGPKLLIQFQNNGVVDDSQLPKDRFSAERLKGVDSTLKIQPAKLEDSAVYLCASSFTPTGGDSLSYEQYFGPGTRLTVT.

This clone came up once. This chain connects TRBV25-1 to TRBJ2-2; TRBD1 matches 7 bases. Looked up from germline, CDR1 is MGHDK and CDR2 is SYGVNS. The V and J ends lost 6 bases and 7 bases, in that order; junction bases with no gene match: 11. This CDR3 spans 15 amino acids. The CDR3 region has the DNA TGTGCCAGCAGGGATGACAGGGTTGGGGGCGGGGAGCTGTTTTTT. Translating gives CASRDDRVGGGELFF.

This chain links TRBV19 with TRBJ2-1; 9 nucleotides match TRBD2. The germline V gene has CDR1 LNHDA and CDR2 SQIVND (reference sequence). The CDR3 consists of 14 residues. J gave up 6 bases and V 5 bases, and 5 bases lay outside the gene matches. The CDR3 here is CASSPLAGLNEQFF. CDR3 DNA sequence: TGTGCCAGTAGTCCCCTAGCGGGGCTCAATGAGCAGTTCTTC.

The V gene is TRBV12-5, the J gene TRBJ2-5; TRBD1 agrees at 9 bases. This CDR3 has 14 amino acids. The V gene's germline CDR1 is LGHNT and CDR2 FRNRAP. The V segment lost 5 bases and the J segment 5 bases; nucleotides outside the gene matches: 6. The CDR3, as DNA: TGTGCTAGTGGTGCGACAGGGGGAAGGGAGACCCAGTACTTC. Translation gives CASGATGGRETQYF.

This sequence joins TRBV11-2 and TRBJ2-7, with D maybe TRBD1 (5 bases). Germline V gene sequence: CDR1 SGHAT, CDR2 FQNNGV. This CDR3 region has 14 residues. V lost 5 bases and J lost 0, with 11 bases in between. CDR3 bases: TGTGCCAGCAGCCTGACAGTCGTCTCCTACGAGCAGTACTTC. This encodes CASSLTVVSYEQYF.

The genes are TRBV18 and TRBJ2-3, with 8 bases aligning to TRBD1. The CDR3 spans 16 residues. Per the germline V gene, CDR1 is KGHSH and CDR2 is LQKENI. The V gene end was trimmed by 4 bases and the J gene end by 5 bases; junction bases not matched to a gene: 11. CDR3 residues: CASSLTPQGAQDTQYF. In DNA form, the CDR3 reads TGTGCCAGCTCACTCACCCCTCAGGGGGCGCAAGATACGCAGTATTTT. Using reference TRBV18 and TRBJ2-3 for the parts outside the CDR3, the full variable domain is NAGVMQNPRHLVRRRGQEARLRCSPMKGHSHVYWYRQLPEEGLKFMVYLQKENIIDESGMPKERFSAEFPKEGPSILRIQQVVRGDSAAYFCASSLTPQGAQDTQYFGPGTRLTVL.

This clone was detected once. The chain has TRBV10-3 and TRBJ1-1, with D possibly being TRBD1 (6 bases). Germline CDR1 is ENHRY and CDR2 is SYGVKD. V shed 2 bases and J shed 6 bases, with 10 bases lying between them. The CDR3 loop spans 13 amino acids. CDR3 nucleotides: TGTGCCATCAGTGAGGTGGGGGCAGCTGAAGCTTTCTTT. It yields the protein CAISEVGAAEAFF.

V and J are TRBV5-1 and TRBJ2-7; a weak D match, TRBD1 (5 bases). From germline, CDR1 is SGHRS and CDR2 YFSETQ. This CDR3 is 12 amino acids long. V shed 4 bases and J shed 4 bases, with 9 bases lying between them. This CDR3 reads CASSRGFYEQYF. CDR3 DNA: TGCGCCAGCAGCAGGGGCTTTTACGAGCAGTACTTC. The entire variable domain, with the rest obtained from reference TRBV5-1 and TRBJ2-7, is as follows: KAGVTQTPRYLIKTRGQQVTLSCSPISGHRSVSWYQQTPGQGLQFLFEYFSETQRNKGNFPGRFSGRQFSNSRSEMNVSTLELGDSALYLCASSRGFYEQYFGPGTRLTVT.

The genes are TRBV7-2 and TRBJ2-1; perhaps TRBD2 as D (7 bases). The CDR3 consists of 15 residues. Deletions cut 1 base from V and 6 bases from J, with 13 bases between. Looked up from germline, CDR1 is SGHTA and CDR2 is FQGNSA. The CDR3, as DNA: TGTGCCAGCAGCTTAGGAGGGGGGGACTCCAATGAGCAGTTCTTC. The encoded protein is CASSLGGGDSNEQFF.

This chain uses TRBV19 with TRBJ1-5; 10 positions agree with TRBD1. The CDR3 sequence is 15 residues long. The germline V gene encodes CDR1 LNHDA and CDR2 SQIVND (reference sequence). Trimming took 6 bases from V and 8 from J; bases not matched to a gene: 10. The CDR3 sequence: CASSPTGQGLEPQHF. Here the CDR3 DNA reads TGTGCCAGTAGCCCAACGGGACAGGGGCTCGAGCCCCAGCATTTT.

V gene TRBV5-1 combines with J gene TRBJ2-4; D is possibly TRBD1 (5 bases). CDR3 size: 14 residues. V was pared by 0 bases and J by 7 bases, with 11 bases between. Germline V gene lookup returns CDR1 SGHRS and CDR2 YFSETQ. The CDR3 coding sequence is TGCGCCAGCAGCTTGGCAGGGTCCAGTAACATTCAGTACTTC. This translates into CASSLAGSSNIQYF.

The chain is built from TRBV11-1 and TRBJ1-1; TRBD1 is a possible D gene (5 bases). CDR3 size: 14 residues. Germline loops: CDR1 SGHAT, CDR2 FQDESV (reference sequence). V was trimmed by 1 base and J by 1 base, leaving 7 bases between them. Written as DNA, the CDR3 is TGTGCCAGCAGCTTAGGGGGGGAGAACACTGAAGCTTTCTTT. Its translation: CASSLGGENTEAFF.